Presented here are 8 T cell receptor beta chains from one specimen sequenced in a study of post-analysis software for immune sequencing data. Whole-study findings and limits: Patients had higher frequencies than controls of four to six TRBV segments, including TRBV5-6, TRBV5-1 and TRBV20-1.

Which antigens these TCRs recognize remains unknown. TCR beta cDNA libraries included unique molecular identifiers. TCRdb used MiXCR to reprocess the PCR reads, holding one entry per CDR3 protein. Here the sample spans hundreds of thousands of distinct CDR3 sequences, under 55% being singletons. Source material: blood. The source of these receptors is a girl aged 5 to 17 with multiple sclerosis.

The V and J genes are TRBV12-3 or TRBV12-4 and TRBJ2-3, with a tentative D call TRBD1 (7 bases). CDR3 length: 13 residues. V was clipped by 10 bases and J by 5 bases, with 16 bases between them. CDR3 DNA: TGTGCCATCGCAGGGGGGCGTGTAGATACGCAGTATTTT. Translated: CAIAGGRVDTQYF.

Worth noting for this clonotype: Given a much more abundant clone one base away, this may be a read error. V gene TRBV28 combines with J gene TRBJ1-1; D is possibly TRBD1 (5 bases). This CDR3 comprises 14 residues. Germline CDR1 reads MDHEN; CDR2 reads SYDVKM. V was clipped by 6 bases and J by 4 bases, with 15 bases between them. The CDR3 loop reads CASSDGTASTEAFF. The CDR3 DNA reads as TGTGCCAGCAGCGACGGGACGGCGAGCACTGAAGCTTTCTTT.

The chain employs TRBV7-9 and TRBJ2-7; 11 bases map to TRBD1. Per the germline V gene, CDR1 is SEHNR and CDR2 is FQNEAQ (reference sequence). V shed 5 bases, J shed 2 bases, and the junction held 5 bases outside the gene matches. The CDR3 runs to 15 residues. The CDR3 loop reads CASSDTDRGPYEQYF. The DNA of the CDR3 is TGTGCCAGCAGCGATACGGACAGGGGGCCCTACGAGCAGTACTTC. The full variable domain, rest sourced from reference TRBV7-9 and TRBJ2-7, is DTGVSQNPRHKITKRGQNVTFRCDPISEHNRLYWYRQTLGQGPEFLTYFQNEAQLEKSRLLSDRFSAERPKGSFSTLEIQRTEQGDSAMYLCASSDTDRGPYEQYFGPGTRLTVT.

The rearrangement links TRBV5-1 to TRBJ2-6, with D uncertain. Deletions cut 2 bases from V and 2 bases from J, with 14 bases between. CDR1 is SGHRS, CDR2 YFSETQ, per germline. The CDR3 runs 17 residues. The CDR3 nucleotides read TGCGCCAGCAGCTTTTGGGCCGACCGCCCTGGGGCCAACGTCCTGACTTTC. This gives the protein CASSFWADRPGANVLTF. Together with reference TRBV5-1 and TRBJ2-6, the CDR3 gives the full variable domain: KAGVTQTPRYLIKTRGQQVTLSCSPISGHRSVSWYQQTPGQGLQFLFEYFSETQRNKGNFPGRFSGRQFSNSRSEMNVSTLELGDSALYLCASSFWADRPGANVLTFGAGSRLTVL.

In its sample, this clonotype was seen a few times. The chain is built from TRBV5-5 and TRBJ1-5; D remains ambiguous. Germline values: CDR1 SGHKS, CDR2 YYEKEE (reference sequence). The CDR3 sequence is 14 residues long. The V end was cut by 0 bases, the J end by 4 bases, with 8 bases between. The DNA of the CDR3 is TGTGCCAGCAGCTTGGGGTCAGCTAATCAGCCCCAGCATTTT. It yields the protein CASSLGSANQPQHF.

The rearrangement joins TRBV6-1 to TRBJ2-3, with 9 nucleotides matching TRBD1. J was trimmed by 8 bases and V by 11 bases; bases with no gene match: 11. This CDR3 spans 13 amino acids. The germline V gene encodes CDR1 MNHNS and CDR2 SASEGT. CDR3 residues: CAYGTGPSGTQYF. In nucleotides, the CDR3 is TGTGCCTACGGGACAGGGCCTTCAGGTACGCAGTATTTT.

This clonotype occurred a few times. The genes are TRBV5-1 and TRBJ1-1; no definite D call. Germline CDR1 SGHRS, CDR2 YFSETQ. The CDR3 has 14 amino acids. Trimming removed 4 bases at V and 4 bases at J, with 14 bases between. The CDR3 loop is CASSDTSDGTEAFF. The CDR3 nucleotides read TGCGCCAGCAGCGATACATCGGACGGCACTGAAGCTTTCTTT.

The gene calls are TRBV5-1 and TRBJ2-1; D unresolved. The better agreement between TRBJ2-7 and the DNA end casts doubt on the J call. Germline V gives CDR1 SGHRS, CDR2 YFSETQ. The CDR3 spans 15 residues. In DNA, the CDR3 is TGCGCCAGCAGCTGGGTGCCCGACTCCTACAATGAGCAGTACTTC. It specifies CASSWVPDSYNEQYF.